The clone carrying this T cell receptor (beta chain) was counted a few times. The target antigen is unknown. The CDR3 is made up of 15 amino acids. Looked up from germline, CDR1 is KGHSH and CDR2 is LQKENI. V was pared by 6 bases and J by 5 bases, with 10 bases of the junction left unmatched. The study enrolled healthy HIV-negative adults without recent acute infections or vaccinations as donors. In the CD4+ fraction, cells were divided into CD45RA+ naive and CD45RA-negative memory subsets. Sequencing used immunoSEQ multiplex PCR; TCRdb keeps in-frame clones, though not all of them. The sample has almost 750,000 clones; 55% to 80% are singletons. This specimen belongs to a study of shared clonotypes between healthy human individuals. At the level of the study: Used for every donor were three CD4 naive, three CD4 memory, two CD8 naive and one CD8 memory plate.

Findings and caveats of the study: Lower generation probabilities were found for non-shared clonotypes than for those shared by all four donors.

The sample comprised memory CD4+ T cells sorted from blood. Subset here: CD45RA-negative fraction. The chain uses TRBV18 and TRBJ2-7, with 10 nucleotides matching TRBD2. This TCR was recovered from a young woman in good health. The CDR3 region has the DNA TGTGCCAGCTCGTCTTCTAGCGGGAGTGGAAACGAGCAGTACTTC. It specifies CASSSSSGSGNEQYF.